This entry lists 26 T cell receptor beta chains sequenced from one sample in a study of T cell responses to AZD1222 COVID-19 vaccine (dated by TCRdb to about 2021). The time point label, as the study defines it: baseline before first vaccination. Library preparation used the immunoSEQ multiplex PCR assay. The table was pulled from immuneACCESS by TCRdb, which kept in-frame rearrangements only. Such tables lose some clones; where checked, under half of the loss comes from unresolved V genes, and the rest has no known cause. The sample contains 45,000 to 60,000 clones, approximately 86% of them found a single time. The ten biggest clones cover roughly a sixth of the sample. The sample in question was peripheral blood, obtained on day 0 of AZD1222 vaccination. The receptors shown here come from an adult in good health.

The count of this clone is one. The J gene is TRBJ1-1, the V gene TRBV5-1, with TRBD1 matching 9 bases. The V gene's germline CDR1 is SGHRS and CDR2 YFSETQ. The CDR3 runs 15 residues. The junction had 9 bases not matched to a gene; V was cut back by 3 bases and J by 6 bases. CDR3 amino acids: CASSSLQGALAEAFF. The CDR3 coding sequence is TGCGCCAGCAGCTCGCTACAGGGGGCGCTCGCTGAAGCTTTCTTT.

The rearrangement links TRBV9 to TRBJ1-2; D gene ambiguous. From germline, CDR1 is SGDLS and CDR2 YYNGEE. CDR3 size: 14 residues. V lost 0 bases to trimming and J lost 6 bases, with 12 bases between them. CDR3 sequence: CASSVGPKKDGYTF. The DNA for the CDR3 is TGTGCCAGCAGCGTAGGGCCAAAAAAAGATGGCTACACCTTC.

This clone was seen a handful of times. The chain has TRBV5-1 and TRBJ2-7; D unclear. The CDR3 length is 11 residues. Looked up from germline, CDR1 is SGHRS and CDR2 is YFSETQ. V shed 4 bases and J shed 7 bases, with 9 bases lying between them. CDR3 sequence: CASSTGQEQYF. The CDR3 nucleotides are TGCGCCAGCAGCACCGGGCAGGAGCAGTACTTC.

The genes are TRBV12-2 and TRBJ1-5; the table's D call, TRBD1, was not checked against the DNA. TRBV12-2 is a recognized pseudogene. The CDR3 is 18 amino acids. CDR3 in amino acids: CASRLQGTPDKLNQPQHF. The DNA of the CDR3 is TGTGCAAGTCGCTTACAGGGAACGCCCGACAAGCTCAATCAGCCCCAGCATTTT.

The chain employs TRBV4-1 and TRBJ1-1; the D is unclear. The CDR3 contains 15 residues. The germline CDR1 and CDR2 sequences are MGHRA and YSYEKL. V lost 0 bases to trimming and J lost 2 bases, with 10 bases between them. CDR3 DNA: TGCGCCAGCAGCCAAGAGTCCGGAGCTAACACTGAAGCTTTCTTT. This encodes CASSQESGANTEAFF.

The rearrangement uses TRBV5-1 and TRBJ1-2; TRBD1 is a possible D gene (6 bases). Trimming left V 0 bases short and J 2 bases short, with 17 bases between. The germline V gene has CDR1 SGHRS and CDR2 YFSETQ. This CDR3 is 17 amino acids long. For the CDR3, the DNA is TGCGCCAGCAGCTTGGGGGACAAATTCTCTTCCAACTATGGCTACACCTTC. Encoded protein: CASSLGDKFSSNYGYTF.

In this sample, this clone turned up a few times. This chain links TRBV27 with TRBJ2-1; D gene ambiguous. The CDR3 contains 18 residues. Germline loops: CDR1 MNHEY, CDR2 SMNVEV (reference sequence). The germline V and J ends were trimmed by 1 base and 0 bases, with 16 bases remaining between them. CDR3 sequence reads: CASSLFFPRRSSYNEQFF. The CDR3 nucleotides read TGTGCCAGCAGTTTATTCTTCCCACGGCGGAGCTCCTACAATGAGCAGTTCTTC.

The chain links TRBV5-5 to TRBJ2-5; 10 bases align to TRBD1. With 4 bases clipped from V and 5 bases from J, the junction kept 8 bases outside the gene matches. The germline gives CDR1 SGHKS, CDR2 YYEKEE (reference sequence). This CDR3 is built from 15 residues. CDR3 region: CASSTPGQGLETQYF. CDR3 in DNA: TGTGCCAGCAGCACACCGGGACAGGGGTTGGAGACCCAGTACTTC. Variable domain in full (rest from reference TRBV5-5 and TRBJ2-5): DAGVTQSPTHLIKTRGQQVTLRCSPISGHKSVSWYQQVLGQGPQFIFQYYEKEERGRGNFPDRFSARQFPNYSSELNVNALLLGDSALYLCASSTPGQGLETQYFGPGTRLLVL.

This chain joins TRBV9 and TRBJ1-3; D is unclear. This CDR3 region has 15 residues. Trimming took off 0 bases at V and 3 bases at J, with 10 bases between the two ends. Germline V lookup: CDR1 SGDLS, CDR2 YYNGEE. Here the CDR3 reads CASSVEEVVGNTIYF. The CDR3 bases are TGTGCCAGCAGCGTAGAGGAGGTGGTTGGAAACACCATATATTTT.

The sample holds one count of this clone. CDR3 nucleotide sequence: TGTGCCAGCAGCTTAGACATGGGGGAATACTATGGCTACACCTTC. It codes for CASSLDMGEYYGYTF. The chain couples TRBV11-1 to TRBJ1-2; D might be TRBD1 (5 bases). The CDR3 is 15 residues long. Trimming took off 1 base at V and 3 bases at J, with 12 bases between the two ends. Germline CDR1 is SGHAT and CDR2 is FQDESV (reference sequence).

This clone was counted only a few times. Other DNA sequences in this sample translate to the same CDR3. This chain uses TRBV4-1 with TRBJ1-2; 10 positions match TRBD1. The CDR3 length is 16 residues. V shed 0 bases, J shed 4 bases, and the junction held 5 bases outside the gene matches. CDR1 and CDR2 (germline): MGHRA, YSYEKL. This chain's CDR3 is CASSQDPGQGVYGYTF. CDR3 in DNA: TGCGCCAGCAGCCAAGATCCCGGACAGGGGGTCTATGGCTACACCTTC.

The V call is TRBV20-1, the J call TRBJ1-1; no clear D gene. CDR1 is DFQATT, CDR2 SNEGSKA, per germline (reference sequence). The ends were cut back, 3 bases at V and 7 bases at J, with 9 bases in the middle. The length of the CDR3 is 11 residues. DNA of the CDR3: TGCAGTGCTAGTGAAGGATTTGAAGCTTTCTTT. Translating it yields CSASEGFEAFF.

The chain couples TRBV7-2 to TRBJ2-2; no clear D. CDR3 size: 16 residues. V shed 5 bases and J shed 0 bases, with 13 bases lying between them. CDR1 is SGHTA, CDR2 FQGNSA, per germline. Here the CDR3 DNA reads TGTGCCAGCAGCCCCCGGCGGACCGCGAACACCGGGGAGCTGTTTTTT. It is translated as CASSPRRTANTGELFF.

The rearrangement uses TRBV29-1 and TRBJ2-5; D perhaps matches TRBD2 (6 bases). CDR1 is SQVTM, CDR2 ANQGSEA, per germline. This CDR3 comprises 14 residues. V was cut by 5 bases and J by 0 bases, with 13 bases left in between. The chain's CDR3 is CSVPSGSYQETQYF. The CDR3, as DNA: TGCAGCGTTCCAAGCGGGTCATACCAAGAGACCCAGTACTTC.

This chain connects TRBV20-1 to TRBJ1-1, with D hard to call. The ends were cut back, 3 bases at V and 6 bases at J, with 14 bases in the middle. This CDR3 spans 13 amino acids. Germline V CDR1 and CDR2: DFQATT, SNEGSKA (reference sequence). The CDR3 nucleotides read TGCAGTGCTAGTATCGCGCGGACCCCTGAAGCTTTCTTT. Its protein product is CSASIARTPEAFF.

The V gene is TRBV6-5, the J gene TRBJ1-5; TRBD1 aligns across 9 bases. V trimming: 6 bases; J trimming: 2 bases; junction bases outside the gene matches: 2. The CDR3 length is 14 residues. The germline CDR1 and CDR2 sequences are MNHEY and SVGAGI. CDR3 amino acids: CASSRDRGNQPQHF. The CDR3 region has the DNA TGTGCCAGCAGCCGGGACAGGGGCAATCAGCCCCAGCATTTT.

This chain links TRBV25-1 with TRBJ2-1; D might be TRBD1 (6 bases). The CDR3 runs 15 residues. Trimming cost V 3 bases and J 9 bases, with 18 bases left between them. The V gene's germline CDR1 is MGHDK and CDR2 SYGVNS. The CDR3 loop is CASSDIPLVGGEQFF. CDR3 bases: TGTGCCAGCAGTGACATCCCTCTGGTAGGGGGTGAGCAGTTCTTC.

This chain uses TRBV28 with TRBJ2-5; D uncertain. V lost 6 bases to trimming and J lost 1 base, with 15 bases between them. The CDR3 consists of 15 residues. Germline V gene lookup returns CDR1 MDHEN and CDR2 SYDVKM. The CDR3 DNA follows: TGTGCCAGCAGCACGGCCCAGGCCCCCCAAGAGACCCAGTACTTC. This gives the protein CASSTAQAPQETQYF.

The V and J genes are TRBV11-3 and TRBJ2-1; 8 bases line up with TRBD2. Germline V gene data show CDR1 as SGHNT and CDR2 as YENEEA. The CDR3 consists of 14 residues. The V segment lost 1 base and the J segment 7 bases; nucleotides outside the gene matches: 3. The CDR3 sequence: CASSLGTSGNEQFF. In DNA, the CDR3 is TGTGCCAGCAGCTTAGGAACTAGCGGAAATGAGCAGTTCTTC.

The rearrangement joins TRBV7-9 to TRBJ2-3; D might be TRBD2 (6 bases). V gave up 2 bases and J gave up 4 bases, with 13 bases separating them. The CDR3 is 15 residues long. Germline V gene data show CDR1 as SEHNR and CDR2 as FQNEAQ (reference sequence). CDR3 loop: CASSLTSKGSDTQYF. For the CDR3, the DNA is TGTGCCAGCAGCTTAACTAGCAAGGGGTCAGATACGCAGTATTTT.

This chain connects TRBV5-6 to TRBJ1-2, with D tentatively TRBD1 (6 bases). Germline V gene sequence: CDR1 SGHDT, CDR2 YYEEEE. The V end was cut by 5 bases, the J end by 7 bases, with 21 bases between. The CDR3 is 15 residues long. CDR3 DNA: TGTGCCAGCAGTTCAAACTTACAGGGTCGAGCTGGCTACACCTTC. This sequence encodes CASSSNLQGRAGYTF.

This sequence joins TRBV30 and TRBJ2-7; 7 nucleotides line up with TRBD2. Trimming cost V 3 bases and J 2 bases; bases outside gene matches: 7. The CDR3 is made up of 14 amino acids. Per the germline V gene, CDR1 is GTSNPN and CDR2 is SVGIG (reference sequence). The CDR3 protein is CAWRWGGETYEQYF. CDR3 bases: TGTGCCTGGAGATGGGGGGGTGAAACCTACGAGCAGTACTTC.

V usage is TRBV4-1 and J usage is TRBJ1-4, with D possibly matching TRBD1 (6 bases). The V gene's germline CDR1 is MGHRA and CDR2 YSYEKL. This CDR3 has 16 amino acids. With 4 bases removed from V and 4 bases from J, the gap between germline ends came to 16 bases. The CDR3 spells CASSLGDRTYNEKLFF. DNA for the CDR3: TGCGCCAGCAGCCTGGGCGACAGGACTTATAATGAAAAACTGTTTTTT.

The chain links TRBV7-8 to TRBJ2-2; D is undetermined. The CDR3 has 14 amino acids. Between the trimmed V and J ends, which lost 0 bases and 8 bases, there was a span of 10 bases. Looked up from germline, CDR1 is SGHVS and CDR2 is FQNEAQ. The CDR3 loop reads CASSLASPSGELFF. The CDR3, as DNA: TGTGCCAGCAGCTTAGCGAGTCCCTCTGGGGAGCTGTTTTTT. The complete variable domain, with remaining parts taken from reference TRBV7-8 and TRBJ2-2, reads GAGVSQSPRYKVAKRGQDVALRCDPISGHVSLFWYQQALGQGPEFLTYFQNEAQLDKSGLPSDRFFAERPEGSVSTLKIQRTQQEDSAVYLCASSLASPSGELFFGEGSRLTVL.

The chain recombines TRBV6-5 with TRBJ2-7; D is unresolved. The CDR3 sequence is 16 residues long. Trimming left V 0 bases short and J 3 bases short, with 15 bases between. Looked up from germline, CDR1 is MNHEY and CDR2 is SVGAGI. DNA of the CDR3: TGTGCCAGCAGTTACTCTTCCGCAAACCAAAACTACGAGCAGTACTTC. Its translation: CASSYSSANQNYEQYF.

This sequence joins TRBV6-5 and TRBJ2-7; TRBD2 aligns across 7 bases. Trimming removed 0 bases from V and 0 bases from J; junction bases left unmatched: 2. CDR3 length: 15 residues. Per the germline V gene, CDR1 is MNHEY and CDR2 is SVGAGI. CDR3 in DNA: TGTGCCAGCAGTTACTCCCCTAGCGGCTCCTACGAGCAGTACTTC. It specifies CASSYSPSGSYEQYF.